This TCR beta chain was observed in a study of OX40 agonist ivuxolimab in advanced cancers. With respect to the entire study: Ivuxolimab was a fully human IgG2 agonistic monoclonal antibody targeting the costimulatory receptor OX40 (CD134). The monotherapy dose-escalation portion (N of about 47 patients) of the phase I ivuxolimab trial is reported in the paper. Patients were allowed to have had prior anti-PD-1, anti-PD-L1 or anti-CTLA-4 therapy, and around 40% of the dose-escalation patients had previously received checkpoint inhibitors. Partial responses occurred in three dose-escalation patients, of whom one had hepatocellular carcinoma and two had cutaneous melanoma. In the dose-escalation cohort, 70% to 85% of patients were male, and the mean age was approximately 60 years with a range of roughly 20 to 80. Intravenous ivuxolimab was administered to patients every 2 weeks at six dose levels: 0.01, 0.1, 0.3, 1.5, 3 and 10 mg/kg. Peripheral TCRbeta sequencing was intended to test whether TCR sequence diversity was altered and clonal T-cell expansion was caused by ivuxolimab. Of the roughly 52 dose-escalation patients, hepatocellular carcinoma was present in around 19, melanoma in approximately 15, renal cell carcinoma in 9 and head and neck cancer in 9.

V loses 3 bases of germline sequence and J loses 0 bases, and the interval between the two ends is 12 bases. In the germline V gene, CDR1 corresponds to MRHNA and CDR2 to SNTAGT. Counted from cysteine to phenylalanine, this CDR3 has 17 amino acids. The read is trimmed to its CDR3 DNA, 51 bases read in frame from base 1. Notes on this clone: The clone's antigen remains unknown. Per-base quality was not reported, and no clone a single base away is much larger than it.

Here is what the overall study found, with its caveats: Low levels of normalized T-cell clonal expansion were also seen in some patients who did not respond. Which antigens the clonally expanded peripheral T cells were specific for was not determined. After ivuxolimab, more expanded clones were found on average in CD8+ T cells than in CD4+ T cells. In partial responders in the 0.1-3.0 mg/kg groups, normalized peripheral clonal expansion was found to be among the lowest, especially among CD8+ T cells. At doses from 0.1 to 3.0 mg/kg, clonal expansion was seen in both CD4+ and CD8+ blood T cells between baseline and week 6.

Genomic DNA was isolated from the sorted cells so that the TCRbeta CDR3 region could be sequenced. TCRbeta CDR3 regions were sequenced using the immunoSEQ Assay. TCRdb mirrors the immuneACCESS table, restricted to in-frame sequences. Some clones are absent from its copies; in checked studies, under half trace to an unresolved V gene, and the reason for the others is unknown. The sample records 70,000 to 75,000 clones, roughly 87% of which are singletons. More than 0.45% of the sample goes to the ten largest clones. Patients with a history of autoimmune disease or receiving systemic immunosuppression were excluded from the trial. In every dose cohort, peripheral blood was drawn for TCR sequencing at baseline, cycle 4 day 1, and cycle 7 day 1. Samples came from an open-label, multicenter, first-in-human phase I dose-escalation trial of ivuxolimab. Adults with locally advanced or metastatic head and neck squamous cell, hepatocellular, melanoma or renal cell carcinoma were enrolled in the trial. CD4+ and CD8+ T cells were sorted separately from peripheral blood before TCR sequencing.

This chain is built from TRBV6-4 and TRBJ2-6; tentative D gene TRBD2, with 6 bases matching. The sequencing used CD4+ or CD8+ T cells sorted from blood, collected in a trial of the OX40 agonist ivuxolimab. This TCR came from an adult with an advanced solid tumor such as melanoma, head and neck, liver or kidney cancer. At the DNA level, the sequence is TGTGCCAGCAGTGATACGACTAGAACCTCTGGGGCCAACGTCCTGACTTTC. Translated, this is CASSDTTRTSGANVLTF.